This T cell receptor beta chain comes out of a study of blood T cell repertoires in COVID-19 (TCRdb year 2020). As for the study more broadly: The collaborator samples originated in the United States, Italy and Spain and spanned the acute and convalescent phases of COVID-19. A de-identified subject ID, COVID-19 status, age in years and sex were almost always included in the sample metadata. Where HLA class I and class II types were available, the types were taken from metadata supplied by the sample provider, not from assay-based typing. Deeply sampled blood TCRbeta repertoires from subjects exposed to, actively infected with, or recovered from COVID-19 were included in the dataset. The material from the prospective study consisted of cDNA or gDNA derived from T cells, B-cell-depleted T cells, or PBMCs. The samples were drawn from the first 160 participants of the ongoing ImmuneRACE study and from under 1,500 subjects provided by 6 global collaborators. The repertoires were released in a freely available public database intended as a resource for research on the immune response to SARS-CoV-2.

TCRbeta CDR3 regions were amplified from genomic DNA using the immunoSEQ Assay, a bias-controlled multiplex PCR. In the paper's pipeline: The number of nucleated cells in each sample was estimated from the amplification of reference gene primers within the assay. Sequence reads were collapsed and filtered to measure the absolute abundance of every unique TCRbeta CDR3 rearrangement. For each sample, productive Simpson clonality was calculated by taking the square root of Simpson's diversity index across productive rearrangements. TCRdb carries this immuneACCESS record with in-frame sequences only. Its versions omit some clonotypes, under half of them owing to an unresolved V gene in the studies checked, with the rest unexplained. The V and J calls and the clone size are those of that table, but D and trimming were determined from the DNA. The sample data list 200,000 to 250,000 clones, and about four fifths of these were observed just once. The ten largest clones add up to 3% to 3.5% of the sample.

Overall study outcomes, separate from this receptor: The amount of clinical and demographic metadata varied by source and participant and was provided uncurated.

Regarding this clone: Its antigen target is currently unknown. Base qualities were left out, and no much larger clone turns up one base away.

Participants in the prospective study were aged about 18 to 95 years, lived in some 24 United States geographic areas, and enrolled through a virtual design. Cohort assignment in the prospective study relied on participant-reported clinical history from a screening survey and a study questionnaire. Recovered participants in ImmuneRACE Cohort 3 were defined by two consecutive negative NP/OP PCR tests, clearance by a healthcare professional, or resolution of symptoms. In the prospective study, mobile phlebotomists collected whole blood, serum and a nasopharyngeal or oropharyngeal swab from each participant. Prospective study participants could optionally give additional blood draws and questionnaires over an approximately 2-month period. Before DNA extraction, blood samples from the prospective study were shipped at room temperature or frozen. The CDR3 contains 17 residues, cysteine and phenylalanine counted. CDR3 DNA only is kept here, 51 bases in frame from base 1. CDR1 is given as SGHTA and CDR2 as FQGTGA, both from the germline V gene. From V the trimming removes 5 bases and from J it removes 4 bases, while the gene matches leave 11 bases of the junction unaccounted for.

Here the chain combines TRBV7-3 and TRBJ2-3, with 11 bases aligning to TRBD2. Sequenced material: PBMCs or T cells enriched from blood (not recorded which). The receptor was isolated from a woman aged 60-75 years who had recovered from COVID-19. DNA sequence: TGTGCCAGCAGCCCACGGGTAGCGGGGGGGTTTTCAGATACGCAGTATTTT. This is translated as CASSPRVAGGFSDTQYF.